What follows are 25 T cell receptor beta chains derived from one specimen sequenced in a study of naive and memory T cell subsets. Findings and caveats of the study: A few larger clonotypes appeared in naive repertoires, especially CD8, possibly memory cells re-expressing CD45RA.

Both TRBC1 and TRBC2 were covered by a beta constant-region primer of two equimolar oligonucleotides. Four rounds of PCR amplified the ligated cDNA using nested alpha and beta constant-region primers plus SP2. TCRdb reprocessed the UMI-ligation and nested PCR reads via MiXCR and lists one record per CDR3 protein. Seen here are approximately 140,000 distinct CDR3 sequences, over 20% observed once, and the top ten hold 0.11%. For these TCRs, the target antigens are not known. Sequenced sample: naive CD4+ T cells from blood. The source is a human donor in good health.

This clonotype occurred a few times. The chain has TRBV4-3 and TRBJ2-6; tentative D call: TRBD2 (6 bases). In germline, CDR1 is LGHNA, CDR2 YSLEER. The CDR3 totals 17 residues. Trimming removed 1 base from V and 4 bases from J, with 14 bases in between. The CDR3 protein is CASSQGFGDSGANVLTF. CDR3 coding DNA: TGCGCCAGCAGCCAAGGGTTTGGGGACTCAGGGGCCAACGTCCTGACTTTC.

This clonotype has just a few counts. This sequence joins TRBV10-3 and TRBJ2-5, with D possibly TRBD1 on 6 matching bases. The V gene's germline CDR1 is ENHRY and CDR2 SYGVKD. The CDR3 is 15 residues long. V dropped 3 bases and J dropped 2 bases, with 13 bases sitting between them. The CDR3 nucleotides read TGTGCCATCAGTGATAGGGGGACACAACAAGAGACCCAGTACTTC. It specifies CAISDRGTQQETQYF.

The gene calls are TRBV28 and TRBJ1-5, with D maybe TRBD1 (5 bases). V dropped 6 bases and J dropped 3 bases, with 21 bases sitting between them. The CDR3 covers 17 residues. The germline V gene encodes CDR1 MDHEN and CDR2 SYDVKM. This CDR3 is CASRPTGRSRVNQPQHF. DNA of the CDR3: TGTGCCAGCAGACCGACGGGACGGTCTCGGGTCAATCAGCCCCAGCATTTT.

This clonotype was found many times. This sequence joins TRBV5-5 and TRBJ2-2; TRBD1 agrees at 9 bases. Trimming cost V 2 bases and J 6 bases; bases outside gene matches: 5. CDR1 and CDR2 (germline): SGHKS, YYEKEE (reference sequence). The CDR3 loop spans 15 amino acids. This CDR3 reads CASSLGTGLAGELFF. The CDR3 DNA sequence: TGTGCCAGCAGCTTAGGGACAGGGCTGGCCGGGGAGCTGTTTTTT.

The rearrangement uses TRBV2 and TRBJ2-7, with D possibly being TRBD2 (5 bases). The CDR3 loop spans 13 amino acids. Trimming removed 0 bases from V and 7 bases from J, with 10 bases in between. Per the germline V gene, CDR1 is SNHLY and CDR2 is FYNNEI. The CDR3 loop is CASSEARSGEQYF. The CDR3 DNA is TGTGCCAGCAGTGAAGCGCGATCGGGGGAGCAGTACTTC.

At least ten counts were recorded for this clonotype. V usage is TRBV20-1 and J usage is TRBJ1-2; D is unclear. This CDR3 spans 15 amino acids. Germline V gene data show CDR1 as DFQATT and CDR2 as SNEGSKA (reference sequence). V shed 0 bases and J shed 4 bases, with 15 bases lying between them. CDR3 sequence (DNA): TGCAGTGCTAGAGAGAGCGGCAGGTTGGCCTATGGCTACACCTTC. Translating it yields CSARESGRLAYGYTF.

This clonotype was seen ten or more times. The chain carries TRBV24-1 and TRBJ2-5; D unresolved. The germline CDR1 and CDR2 sequences are KGHDR and SFDVKD. The CDR3 has 11 amino acids. Trimming took off 3 bases at V and 5 bases at J, with 3 bases between the two ends. In nucleotides, the CDR3 is TGTGCCACCAGTGATCTGGAGACCCAGTACTTC. Encoded protein: CATSDLETQYF.

This clonotype came up a few times. The chain has TRBV29-1 and TRBJ2-2; TRBD1 is a possible D gene (7 bases). CDR1 is SQVTM, CDR2 ANQGSEA, per germline. The V end lost 7 bases, the J end lost 4 bases, and 13 bases lay between the germline ends. The CDR3 loop spans 13 amino acids. The CDR3 region has the DNA TGCAGCGGCCGACAGGGAGGCACCGGGGAGCTGTTTTTT. This gives the protein CSGRQGGTGELFF.

The DNA of the CDR3 is TGTGCCAGCAGCGTAGGGGTAAAAGCTTTCTTT. This sequence encodes CASSVGVKAFF. The chain links TRBV12-3 or TRBV12-4 to TRBJ1-1; D may be TRBD1 (5 bases). V gave up 6 bases and J gave up 9 bases, with 11 bases separating them. The length of the CDR3 is 11 residues.

This clonotype showed up many times. The rearrangement uses TRBV29-1 and TRBJ1-1; D gene ambiguous. V lost 4 bases, J lost 1 base, and 4 bases lay in between. This CDR3 has 11 amino acids. Germline V gene lookup returns CDR1 SQVTM and CDR2 ANQGSEA. The CDR3 loop is CSVGRNTEAFF. The CDR3 bases are TGCAGCGTTGGCAGGAACACTGAAGCTTTCTTT.

The chain has TRBV7-9 and TRBJ2-1, with a possible D match to TRBD1 (6 bases). V was pared by 5 bases and J by 0 bases, with 23 bases between. The CDR3 consists of 19 residues. CDR1 and CDR2 (germline): SEHNR, FQNEAQ (reference sequence). The CDR3 region is CASSPRPGQGPSSYNEQFF. The CDR3 DNA is TGTGCCAGCAGCCCTAGGCCTGGGCAGGGGCCAAGCTCCTACAATGAGCAGTTCTTC.

The chain combines TRBV12-3 or TRBV12-4 with TRBJ2-1; possible D gene TRBD1, 6 bases. V was trimmed by 5 bases and J by 6 bases, leaving 17 bases between them. The CDR3 length is 15 residues. CDR3 nucleotide sequence: TGTGCCAGCAGTCAACGGGACACCTCTCTCAATGAGCAGTTCTTC. It is translated as CASSQRDTSLNEQFF.

The V gene is TRBV20-1, the J gene TRBJ2-4, with D hard to call. V shed 5 bases and J shed 0 bases, with 20 bases lying between them. From germline, CDR1 is DFQATT and CDR2 SNEGSKA (reference sequence). This CDR3 is 17 amino acids long. DNA for the CDR3: TGCAGTGCTGGCCCTCCGAGACGCTCGATAGCCAAAAACATTCAGTACTTC. It codes for CSAGPPRRSIAKNIQYF.

This clonotype occurred many times. This chain links TRBV20-1 with TRBJ2-7; no definite D call. Germline V gene sequence: CDR1 DFQATT, CDR2 SNEGSKA (reference sequence). Between the trimmed V and J ends, which lost 0 bases and 7 bases, there was a span of 10 bases. The CDR3 covers 12 residues. The CDR3 loop is CSARDDEPEQYF. The CDR3 region has the DNA TGCAGTGCTAGAGATGACGAGCCGGAGCAGTACTTC.

The chain joins TRBV29-1 to TRBJ2-3; D may match TRBD1 or TRBD2 (6 bases each). CDR3 size: 13 residues. Deletions cut 6 bases from V and 2 bases from J, with 12 bases between. From germline, CDR1 is SQVTM and CDR2 ANQGSEA. The CDR3 DNA sequence: TGCAGCGTAGGGGGGCGGGCCACAGATACGCAGTATTTT. Protein product: CSVGGRATDTQYF.

This clonotype came up a few times. The chain has TRBV28 and TRBJ1-5; D not certain. V was trimmed by 3 bases and J by 6 bases, leaving 3 bases between them. The CDR3 has 11 residues. The germline V gene has CDR1 MDHEN and CDR2 SYDVKM. The CDR3 nucleotides read TGTGCCAGCAGTTTTCGTCAGCCCCAGCATTTT. This codes for CASSFRQPQHF.

The chain couples TRBV12-3 or TRBV12-4 to TRBJ2-5; the D gene is possibly TRBD2 (5 bases). There are 13 residues in the CDR3. V lost 6 bases and J lost 2, with 10 bases in between. CDR3 nucleotides: TGTGCCAGCAGCCTACGGAGGCAAGAGACCCAGTACTTC. Protein product: CASSLRRQETQYF.

This clonotype turned up a few times. The chain combines TRBV5-1 with TRBJ2-7, with no clear D. The CDR3 length is 14 residues. Germline lookup yields CDR1 SGHRS and CDR2 YFSETQ. V was pared by 0 bases and J by 0 bases, with 7 bases between. This CDR3 reads CASSLERISYEQYF. CDR3 nucleotides: TGCGCCAGCAGCTTGGAAAGGATCTCCTACGAGCAGTACTTC.

This clonotype was seen more than once but under ten times. This chain joins TRBV7-9 and TRBJ1-5; D might be TRBD1 (6 bases). Trimming cost V 2 bases and J 1 base, with 15 bases left between them. The germline V gene has CDR1 SEHNR and CDR2 FQNEAQ (reference sequence). The CDR3 has 17 residues. CDR3 sequence reads: CASSLSSGAGSNQPQHF. The CDR3, as DNA: TGTGCCAGCAGCTTAAGTTCGGGGGCTGGGAGCAATCAGCCCCAGCATTTT.

The chain has TRBV3-1 and TRBJ1-1; D unclear. This CDR3 is built from 12 residues. Germline CDR1 LGHDT, CDR2 YNNKEL (reference sequence). V shed 3 bases and J shed 7 bases, with 9 bases lying between them. CDR3 amino acids: CASSQGRNEAFF. CDR3 in DNA: TGTGCCAGCAGCCAGGGGAGGAATGAAGCTTTCTTT.

This clonotype was observed a few times. The CDR3 protein is CASSLYGRWEETQYF. The CDR3 DNA reads as TGTGCCAGCAGCTTGTACGGGAGATGGGAGGAGACCCAGTACTTC. This sequence joins TRBV7-2 and TRBJ2-5, with D possibly TRBD2 on 6 matching bases. Germline CDR1 is SGHTA and CDR2 is FQGNSA. CDR3 size: 15 residues. The ends were cut back, 3 bases at V and 5 bases at J, with 16 bases in the middle.

This sequence joins TRBV3-1 and TRBJ1-5; unclear D gene. The CDR3 contains 13 residues. Germline CDR1 is LGHDT and CDR2 is YNNKEL (reference sequence). V lost 4 bases to trimming and J lost 7 bases, with 11 bases between them. Here the CDR3 reads CASSRGTRQPQHF. In DNA, the CDR3 is TGTGCCAGCAGCCGTGGAACAAGACAGCCCCAGCATTTT.

This clonotype came up many times. The chain couples TRBV6-5 to TRBJ1-3, with 7 bases that match TRBD1. The CDR3 is 15 amino acids. Germline V CDR1 and CDR2: MNHEY, SVGAGI. Trimming took 0 bases from V and 4 from J; bases not matched to a gene: 3. The CDR3 nucleotides read TGTGCCAGCAGTTACTCGACAGGGTGGGGAAACACCATATATTTT. Protein product: CASSYSTGWGNTIYF.

This clonotype was counted between two and nine times. The chain has TRBV29-1 and TRBJ2-5, with 7 bases fitting TRBD2. Germline V gene lookup returns CDR1 SQVTM and CDR2 ANQGSEA. The CDR3 runs to 12 residues. After removal of 4 bases from V and 9 bases from J, the junction contained 8 bases not matched to a gene. The CDR3 bases are TGCAGCGTTGCTGGACTAGAAACGTCCCAGTACTTC. This codes for CSVAGLETSQYF.

This clonotype has a handful of counts. The gene calls are TRBV10-3 and TRBJ2-7; tentative D call: TRBD2 (5 bases). This CDR3 has 13 residues. The germline V and J ends were trimmed by 8 bases and 0 bases, with 11 bases remaining between them. Germline V lookup: CDR1 ENHRY, CDR2 SYGVKD. This chain's CDR3 is CAIRKGSSYEQYF. The CDR3 DNA is TGTGCCATCCGTAAAGGGAGCTCCTACGAGCAGTACTTC.